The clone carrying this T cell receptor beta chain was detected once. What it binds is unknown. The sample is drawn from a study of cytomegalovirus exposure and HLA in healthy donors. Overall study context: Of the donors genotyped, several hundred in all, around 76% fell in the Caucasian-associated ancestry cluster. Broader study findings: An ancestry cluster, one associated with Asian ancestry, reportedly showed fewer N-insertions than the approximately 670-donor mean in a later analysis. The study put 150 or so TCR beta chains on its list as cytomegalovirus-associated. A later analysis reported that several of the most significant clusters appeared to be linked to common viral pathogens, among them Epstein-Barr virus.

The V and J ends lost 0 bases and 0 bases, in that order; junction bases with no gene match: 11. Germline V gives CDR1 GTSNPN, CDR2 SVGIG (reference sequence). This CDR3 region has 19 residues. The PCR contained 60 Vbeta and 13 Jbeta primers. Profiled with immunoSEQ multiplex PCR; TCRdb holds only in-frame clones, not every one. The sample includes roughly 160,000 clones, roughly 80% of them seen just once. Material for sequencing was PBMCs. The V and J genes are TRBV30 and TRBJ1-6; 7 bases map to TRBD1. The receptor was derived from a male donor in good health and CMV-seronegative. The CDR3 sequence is CAWSVPRTGRSSYNSPLHF. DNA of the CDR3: TGTGCCTGGAGTGTACCCCGGACAGGCAGGAGCTCCTATAATTCACCCCTCCACTTT.